Detailed here is one T cell receptor beta chain. Its specificity is not known. The data derive from a study of OX40 agonist ivuxolimab in advanced cancers. Study-level background: Patients were treated with ivuxolimab, an agonistic anti-OX40 (CD134) antibody. Checkpoint inhibitors had been given previously to roughly 40% of patients.

The CDR3 loop spans 17 amino acids. From germline, CDR1 is MNHNS and CDR2 SASEGT. V gave up 4 bases and J gave up 5 bases, with 23 bases separating them. Some clones are missing from TCRdb's copy, which holds only in-frame ones; the method was immunoSEQ multiplex PCR. The sample gives about 66,000 clones, about nine tenths of which show up once; roughly 0.66% is in the top ten. Study-wide findings and caveats: The authors did not determine the antigen specificity of the expanded peripheral T cells.

The sequenced sample was CD4+ or CD8+ T cells sorted from blood, obtained in a trial of the OX40 agonist ivuxolimab. J is TRBJ1-1 and V is TRBV6-1; maybe TRBD1 (5 bases). The clonotype comes from an adult with an advanced solid tumor such as melanoma, head and neck, liver or kidney cancer. The chain's CDR3 is CASSGPQRWRGETEAFF. The CDR3 region has the DNA TGTGCCAGCAGTGGTCCCCAGCGATGGAGGGGAGAGACTGAAGCTTTCTTT.